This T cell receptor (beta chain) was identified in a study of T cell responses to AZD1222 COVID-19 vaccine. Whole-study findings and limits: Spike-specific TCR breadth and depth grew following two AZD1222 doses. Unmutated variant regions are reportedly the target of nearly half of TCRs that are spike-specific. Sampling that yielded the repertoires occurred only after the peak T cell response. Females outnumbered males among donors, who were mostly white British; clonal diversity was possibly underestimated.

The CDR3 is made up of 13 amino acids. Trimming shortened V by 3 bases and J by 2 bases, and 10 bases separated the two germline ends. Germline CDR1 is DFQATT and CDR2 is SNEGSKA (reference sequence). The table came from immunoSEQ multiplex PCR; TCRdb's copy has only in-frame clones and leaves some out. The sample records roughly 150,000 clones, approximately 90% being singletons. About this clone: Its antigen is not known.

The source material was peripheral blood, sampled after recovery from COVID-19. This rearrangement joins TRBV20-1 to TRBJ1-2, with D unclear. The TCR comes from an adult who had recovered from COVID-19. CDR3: CSASWSGNYGYTF. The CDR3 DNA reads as TGCAGTGCTAGTTGGTCGGGGAACTATGGCTACACCTTC.